The 27 T cell receptor beta chains in this list originate from one sample, sequenced in a study of post-analysis software for immune sequencing data. Study-wide points: Five or six TRBV segments, TRBV5-6, TRBV5-1 and TRBV20-1 among them, were found more frequent in patients than controls.

The antigens these receptors bind are not known. The authors incorporated unique molecular identifiers into the TCR beta cDNA libraries. TCRdb fed the PCR reads into MiXCR, producing one record per CDR3 protein. The sample contains hundreds of thousands of distinct CDR3 sequences, around 53% of which appear only once. The sample consisted of blood. The receptors stem from a girl under 18 with multiple sclerosis.

The rearrangement uses TRBV7-6 and TRBJ2-3; D gene unclear. The V and J ends lost 4 bases and 1 base respectively, with 15 bases between them. From germline, CDR1 is SGHVS and CDR2 FNYEAQ. The CDR3 extends over 16 amino acids. The CDR3 DNA follows: TGTGCCAGCAGCTCTTCTGGGATCGTAGGCACAGATACGCAGTATTTT. Its protein product is CASSSSGIVGTDTQYF.

The J gene is TRBJ1-2, the V gene TRBV12-3 or TRBV12-4, with D unresolved. V dropped 2 bases and J dropped 4 bases, with 11 bases sitting between them. The CDR3 has 14 amino acids. CDR3 residues: CASSLRVGIYGYTF. In DNA form, the CDR3 reads TGTGCCAGCAGTTTACGCGTCGGGATCTATGGCTACACCTTC.

Only a few counts were recorded for this clonotype. V and J are TRBV18 and TRBJ2-3; D is possibly TRBD2 (6 bases). The CDR3 contains 16 residues. Germline values: CDR1 KGHSH, CDR2 LQKENI. With 2 bases removed from V and 7 bases from J, the gap between germline ends came to 19 bases. The CDR3 region has the DNA TGTGCCAGCTCACCAGGGTCGGCGGCTAGCGCACATACGCAGTATTTT. Its translation is CASSPGSAASAHTQYF.

This clonotype came up a few times. The chain is built from TRBV12-3 or TRBV12-4 and TRBJ1-4, with D tentatively TRBD1 (6 bases). The CDR3 consists of 14 residues. The V and J ends lost 2 bases and 10 bases respectively, with 14 bases between them. CDR3 DNA: TGTGCCAGCAGTTTATTAACAGGGCCTGGAAAACTGTTTTTT. Its protein is CASSLLTGPGKLFF.

The chain has TRBV5-1 and TRBJ2-1; maybe TRBD2 (5 bases). Deletions cut 3 bases from V and 10 bases from J, with 8 bases between. The V gene's germline CDR1 is SGHRS and CDR2 YFSETQ. The CDR3 totals 11 residues. Here the CDR3 DNA reads TGCGCCAGCAGCTGGGAGTACGAGCAGTTCTTC. Encoded protein: CASSWEYEQFF.

This clonotype has only a few counts. The rearrangement joins TRBV6-5 to TRBJ2-7; D is unclear. The CDR3 extends over 14 amino acids. The V and J ends lost 6 bases and 0 bases respectively, with 12 bases between them. CDR1 is MNHEY and CDR2 is SVGAGI in the germline V gene. The CDR3 coding sequence is TGTGCCAGCAGCCGCAGGAGAAGCTCCTACGAGCAGTACTTC. Protein product: CASSRRRSSYEQYF.

The rearrangement joins TRBV5-1 to TRBJ2-1; TRBD2 aligns across 9 bases. CDR3 size: 15 residues. V dropped 2 bases and J dropped 5; count of bases not matched to a gene: 5. CDR1 is SGHRS, CDR2 YFSETQ, per germline. The DNA of the CDR3 is TGCGCCAGCAGCTTTGGCGGGAGGGTGGACAATGAGCAGTTCTTC. Translation gives CASSFGGRVDNEQFF.

The chain joins TRBV12-3 or TRBV12-4 to TRBJ1-4, with unresolved D. V dropped 8 bases and J dropped 7 bases, with 11 bases sitting between them. This CDR3 spans 12 amino acids. CDR3: CASWKEGEKLFF. In nucleotides, the CDR3 is TGTGCCAGCTGGAAGGAGGGTGAAAAACTGTTTTTT.

This clonotype was observed a few times. This chain joins TRBV20-1 and TRBJ1-1; D not certain. CDR1 is DFQATT, CDR2 SNEGSKA, per germline (reference sequence). CDR3 length equals 12 residues. With 6 bases removed from V and 6 bases from J, the gap between germline ends came to 14 bases. CDR3 loop: CSAPRGKAEAFF. The CDR3 nucleotides are TGCAGTGCCCCTAGAGGGAAGGCTGAAGCTTTCTTT.

The chain couples TRBV29-1 to TRBJ1-2; perhaps TRBD1 as D (6 bases). The CDR3 loop spans 13 amino acids. In germline, CDR1 is SQVTM, CDR2 ANQGSEA. V was pared by 8 bases and J by 1 base, with 14 bases between. Here the CDR3 DNA reads TGCAGCATTTCGGCACAGGGTAACTATGGCTACACCTTC. This codes for CSISAQGNYGYTF.

A single count supports this clonotype. V and J are TRBV21-1 and TRBJ2-5; the D segment call TRBD1 is taken from the table without a DNA check. TRBV21-1 is annotated as a pseudogene. CDR3 size: 20 residues. The CDR3 is CASSKSVGRRGRHRGETQYF. The CDR3 DNA reads as TGTGCCAGCAGCAAATCAGTTGGCCGTCGGGGTCGACACAGGGGTGAGACCCAGTACTTC.

This chain joins TRBV7-7 and TRBJ2-5; TRBD2 matches at 12 bases. V shed 5 bases and J 5 bases; nucleotides not matched to a gene: 6. The CDR3 runs 15 residues. Per the germline V gene, CDR1 is SSHAT and CDR2 is FNYEAQ (reference sequence). CDR3 in amino acids: CASSLGLAGYETQYF. The CDR3 region has the DNA TGTGCCAGCAGCCTGGGACTAGCGGGTTACGAGACCCAGTACTTC.

The J gene is TRBJ2-7, the V gene TRBV12-3 or TRBV12-4, with TRBD1 as a possible D gene (6 bases). The J call may not be correct, given that the DNA end is closer to TRBJ2-5. The CDR3 runs 15 residues. CDR3 in amino acids: CASRPRNRVGETQYF. As DNA, the CDR3 is TGTGCCAGCAGGCCACGTAACAGGGTCGGAGAGACCCAGTACTTC.

This chain connects TRBV12-3 or TRBV12-4 to TRBJ1-2, with D possibly TRBD1 on 6 matching bases. V was cut by 2 bases and J by 6 bases, with 25 bases left in between. This CDR3 is built from 18 residues. The CDR3 DNA sequence: TGTGCCAGCAGTTTATCCAGGGGTCCTTATTTGTGGCGGAATGGCTACACCTTC. Translation: CASSLSRGPYLWRNGYTF.

Notes on this clonotype: One end of the junction does not line up with germline, which may come from a read error. The chain joins TRBV9 to TRBJ2-6; D is tentatively TRBD1 or TRBD2 (5 bases each). The CDR3 is made up of 13 amino acids. Germline-derived CDR1 and CDR2 are SGDLS and YYNGEE. CDR3 nucleotides: TGTGCCAGCAGTCGGAGAGGGGCCAACGCCCTGACTTTC. Residues: CASSRRGANALTF.

The genes are TRBV10-3 and TRBJ1-2; 9 bases are a match to TRBD1. The CDR3 length is 17 residues. V lost 5 bases, J lost 0 bases, and 10 bases stayed unmatched. Germline-derived CDR1 and CDR2 are ENHRY and SYGVKD. The CDR3 DNA reads TGTGCCATCAGTCTACCGGGACAGGGATCTTCTAACTATGGCTACACCTTC. It translates to CAISLPGQGSSNYGYTF.

The chain recombines TRBV5-1 with TRBJ2-7; D unresolved. Germline values: CDR1 SGHRS, CDR2 YFSETQ. The ends were cut back, 2 bases at V and 3 bases at J, with 9 bases in the middle. The CDR3 length is 13 residues. This chain's CDR3 is CASSFEYSYEQYF. CDR3 in DNA: TGCGCCAGCAGCTTCGAGTATAGCTACGAGCAGTACTTC.

The count of this clonotype is one. The V and J genes are TRBV7-8 and TRBJ2-7, with TRBD1 identical over 10 bases. V was clipped by 1 base and J by 4 bases; unmatched bases: 10. Per the germline V gene, CDR1 is SGHVS and CDR2 is FQNEAQ. This CDR3 has 17 residues. CDR3 sequence reads: CASSLVRGTGDLYEQYF. CDR3 nucleotide sequence: TGTGCCAGCAGCTTAGTAAGGGGGACAGGGGATTTGTACGAGCAGTACTTC.

Comments on this clonotype: Germline is not matched at one junction end, which may reflect a read error. This chain's CDR3 is CANSPGTGASYTF. The CDR3 DNA sequence: TGCGCCAACAGCCCCGGGACAGGGGCATCCTACACCTTC. The rearrangement joins TRBV5-1 to TRBJ1-2; 10 bases are a match to TRBD1. Germline loops: CDR1 SGHRS, CDR2 YFSETQ. The CDR3 covers 13 residues.

This clonotype was observed a handful of times. The rearrangement links TRBV20-1 to TRBJ2-5; the D is unclear. V dropped 8 bases and J dropped 3 bases, with 16 bases sitting between them. The CDR3 consists of 13 residues. Looked up from germline, CDR1 is DFQATT and CDR2 is SNEGSKA (reference sequence). As DNA, the CDR3 is TGCAGTACTACACGGGTCCGAAAAGAGACCCAGTACTTC. Translation gives CSTTRVRKETQYF.

This clonotype was found a few times. The rearrangement links TRBV7-7 to TRBJ2-3, with 8 bases lining up with TRBD2. J gave up 5 bases and V 1 base, and 8 bases lay outside the gene matches. Germline V lookup: CDR1 SSHAT, CDR2 FNYEAQ (reference sequence). The CDR3 is 16 residues long. The DNA for the CDR3 is TGTGCCAGCAGCTTAGGGACGGGGGGGCAGGGAGATACGCAGTATTTT. Translated, it gives CASSLGTGGQGDTQYF. Drawing the rest from reference TRBV7-7 and TRBJ2-3, the complete variable domain is GAGVSQSPRYKVTKRGQDVTLRCDPISSHATLYWYQQALGQGPEFLTYFNYEAQPDKSGLPSDRFSAERPEGSISTLTIQRTEQRDSAMYRCASSLGTGGQGDTQYFGPGTRLTVL.

This chain joins TRBV20-1 and TRBJ1-2, with a tentative D call TRBD1 (5 bases). V lost 1 base and J 3 bases, leaving 12 bases between the germline ends. Per germline, CDR1 DFQATT and CDR2 SNEGSKA (reference sequence). The CDR3 contains 14 residues. The CDR3 sequence is CSARGQGLDYGYTF. CDR3 nucleotide sequence: TGCAGTGCTAGAGGCCAGGGCTTAGACTATGGCTACACCTTC.

The chain links TRBV6-1 to TRBJ2-7; 7 positions match TRBD2. There are 15 residues in the CDR3. Germline V gene data show CDR1 as MNHNS and CDR2 as SASEGT. Trimming at V came to 1 base and at J to 0 bases, leaving 3 bases not matched to a gene. CDR3: CASSEDTGGSYEQYF. CDR3 nucleotide sequence: TGTGCCAGCAGTGAAGACACGGGGGGCTCCTACGAGCAGTACTTC.

This chain links TRBV5-5 with TRBJ1-4, with TRBD1 as a possible D gene (6 bases). Germline V lookup: CDR1 SGHKS, CDR2 YYEKEE (reference sequence). There are 15 residues in the CDR3. V lost 4 bases and J lost 0, with 10 bases in between. CDR3 nucleotides: TGTGCCAGCAGCAACGGACAGACAACTAATGAAAAACTGTTTTTT. Translating gives CASSNGQTTNEKLFF.

This clonotype was found a few times. V and J are TRBV4-2 and TRBJ2-7, with 7 bases that match TRBD2. The junction had 5 bases not matched to a gene; V was cut back by 0 bases and J by 0 bases. The CDR3 has 16 residues. Germline V gives CDR1 LGHNA, CDR2 YNFKEQ. CDR3 loop: CASSQDRAGSSYEQYF. CDR3 nucleotide sequence: TGTGCCAGCAGCCAAGACCGAGCGGGAAGCTCCTACGAGCAGTACTTC.

The chain uses TRBV14 and TRBJ1-1; 8 bases are shared with TRBD1. V shed 4 bases and J 6 bases; nucleotides not matched to a gene: 4. Germline V CDR1 and CDR2: SGHDN, FVKESK. The CDR3 has 13 residues. CDR3 protein: CASSRGTGAEAFF. In DNA, the CDR3 is TGTGCCAGCAGCCGTGGGACAGGAGCTGAAGCTTTCTTT. The whole variable domain, filled in from reference TRBV14 and TRBJ1-1, reads EAGVTQFPSHSVIEKGQTVTLRCDPISGHDNLYWYRRVMGKEIKFLLHFVKESKQDESGMPNNRFLAERTGGTYSTLKVQPAELEDSGVYFCASSRGTGAEAFFGQGTRLTVV.

This chain joins TRBV20-1 and TRBJ2-7, with TRBD2 matching over 9 bases. The V gene end was trimmed by 2 bases and the J gene end by 7 bases; junction bases not matched to a gene: 12. The germline V gene has CDR1 DFQATT and CDR2 SNEGSKA (reference sequence). CDR3 length: 15 residues. The CDR3 sequence: CSARSASGRFDEQYF. The CDR3 DNA follows: TGCAGTGCTAGAAGCGCGAGCGGGAGGTTCGATGAGCAGTACTTC.